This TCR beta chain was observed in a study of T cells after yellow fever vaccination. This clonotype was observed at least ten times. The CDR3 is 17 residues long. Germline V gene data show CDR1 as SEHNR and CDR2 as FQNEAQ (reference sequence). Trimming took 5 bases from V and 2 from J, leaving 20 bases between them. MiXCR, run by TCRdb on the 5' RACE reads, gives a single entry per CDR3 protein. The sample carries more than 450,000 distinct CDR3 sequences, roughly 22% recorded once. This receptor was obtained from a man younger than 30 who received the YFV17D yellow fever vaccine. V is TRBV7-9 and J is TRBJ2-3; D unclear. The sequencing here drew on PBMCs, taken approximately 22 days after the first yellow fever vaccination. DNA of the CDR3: TGTGCCAGCAGCCGATCGACACCACCCACTATCACAGATACGCAGTATTTT. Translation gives CASSRSTPPTITDTQYF. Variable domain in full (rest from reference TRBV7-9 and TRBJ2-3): DTGVSQNPRHKITKRGQNVTFRCDPISEHNRLYWYRQTLGQGPEFLTYFQNEAQLEKSRLLSDRFSAERPKGSFSTLEIQRTEQGDSAMYLCASSRSTPPTITDTQYFGPGTRLTVL.